Below, 13 T cell receptor beta chains from the same sample are listed, as sequenced in a study of T-cell memory formation after mild COVID-19. TCRdb fed the 5' RACE reads into MiXCR, producing one record per CDR3 protein. The sample has approximately 170,000 distinct CDR3 sequences; over 10% are singletons. Sequenced: PBMCs or a T cell subset sorted from them (not recorded which). The receptors here all came from a man in his late teens or twenties who had mild COVID-19 (a few samples of this study predate the infection). Cell type and time point are not known.

The rearrangement joins TRBV20-1 to TRBJ2-5; 12 positions agree with TRBD2. The CDR3 covers 14 residues. The germline V gene encodes CDR1 DFQATT and CDR2 SNEGSKA (reference sequence). J lost 6 bases, V lost 6 bases, and 8 bases had no gene match. DNA for the CDR3: TGCAGTGCCCTTACTAGCGGGGGGTCGCAGACCCAGTACTTC. Its protein is CSALTSGGSQTQYF.

The V call is TRBV7-2, the J call TRBJ1-2, with D tentatively TRBD1 (6 bases). The V gene lost 7 bases and the J gene lost 4 bases, with 19 bases spanning the gap. The CDR3 totals 15 residues. Germline CDR1 is SGHTA and CDR2 is FQGNSA. The CDR3 here is CASTIMGAGTYGYTF. Here the CDR3 DNA reads TGTGCCAGCACCATCATGGGGGCAGGTACCTATGGCTACACCTTC. The whole variable domain, remainder taken from reference TRBV7-2 and TRBJ1-2, is GAGVSQSPSNKVTEKGKDVELRCDPISGHTALYWYRQSLGQGLEFLIYFQGNSAPDKSGLPSDRFSAERTGGSVSTLTIQRTQQEDSAVYLCASTIMGAGTYGYTFGSGTRLTVV.

V is TRBV7-2 and J is TRBJ2-1, with a possible D match to TRBD2 (7 bases). Trimming shortened V by 4 bases and J by 10 bases, and 23 bases separated the two germline ends. The CDR3 totals 16 residues. From germline, CDR1 is SGHTA and CDR2 FQGNSA. The CDR3 loop reads CASSSRGGGKLQEQFF. Written as DNA, the CDR3 is TGTGCCAGCAGCTCCCGAGGGGGGGGGAAGTTGCAGGAGCAGTTCTTC.

This clonotype occurred a few times. The chain has TRBV7-3 and TRBJ2-7; 9 nucleotides match TRBD1. Germline CDR1 reads SGHTA; CDR2 reads FQGTGA. The CDR3 length is 15 residues. V was pared by 5 bases and J by 6 bases, with 11 bases of the junction left unmatched. The CDR3 DNA reads as TGTGCCAGCAGCCCATCCGGGACAGGGTCGGGCGAGCAGTACGTC. Translation gives CASSPSGTGSGEQYV.

The gene calls are TRBV4-3 and TRBJ1-4; D gene ambiguous. Trimming shortened V by 5 bases and J by 8 bases, and 12 bases separated the two germline ends. Germline V gives CDR1 LGHNA, CDR2 YSLEER. The CDR3 is 13 residues long. CDR3 residues: CASSSQEREKLFF. In DNA, the CDR3 is TGCGCCAGCAGCTCGCAGGAGCGGGAAAAACTGTTTTTT.

The J gene is TRBJ1-2, the V gene TRBV5-1; D is possibly TRBD1 (6 bases). V lost 2 bases, J lost 8 bases, and 10 bases lay in between. The germline CDR1 and CDR2 sequences are SGHRS and YFSETQ. The CDR3 is 12 amino acids. DNA of the CDR3: TGCGCCAGCAGCTTCAAGGGGGTCGGCTACACCTTC. Its translation: CASSFKGVGYTF. The full variable domain, its missing parts supplied by reference TRBV5-1 and TRBJ1-2, is KAGVTQTPRYLIKTRGQQVTLSCSPISGHRSVSWYQQTPGQGLQFLFEYFSETQRNKGNFPGRFSGRQFSNSRSEMNVSTLELGDSALYLCASSFKGVGYTFGSGTRLTVV.

This clonotype was seen ten or more times. The chain combines TRBV4-3 with TRBJ2-5; D is possibly TRBD1 or TRBD2 (5 bases each). V lost 1 base, J lost 5 bases, and 11 bases lay in between. Germline V gene lookup returns CDR1 LGHNA and CDR2 YSLEER. The CDR3 is 14 residues long. CDR3 DNA: TGCGCCAGCAGCCAAGCTCGGGGCCAGGAGACCCAGTACTTC. It translates to CASSQARGQETQYF.

The chain combines TRBV7-2 with TRBJ2-2, with D possibly being TRBD1 (6 bases). Trimming shortened V by 7 bases and J by 0 bases, and 12 bases separated the two germline ends. Germline V gene sequence: CDR1 SGHTA, CDR2 FQGNSA. CDR3 length: 15 amino acids. The CDR3 DNA follows: TGTGCCAGCACTACAAGACAGGCGAACACCGGGGAGCTGTTTTTT. It translates to CASTTRQANTGELFF.

The chain recombines TRBV6-5 with TRBJ1-1, with D perhaps matching TRBD1 (5 bases). The CDR3 has 17 amino acids. Germline V gives CDR1 MNHEY, CDR2 SVGAGI. Trimming stripped 4 bases from V and 0 bases from J, with 18 bases between. The CDR3 DNA follows: TGTGCCAGCAGTTTCTCTATGAGGGGAGGCCTGAACACTGAAGCTTTCTTT. It is translated as CASSFSMRGGLNTEAFF.

This clonotype was seen a few times. The chain uses TRBV24-1 and TRBJ1-3; D is perhaps TRBD1 (6 bases). The V gene lost 12 bases and the J gene lost 7 bases, with 12 bases spanning the gap. CDR1 is KGHDR and CDR2 is SFDVKD in the germline V gene. The CDR3 contains 11 residues. Written as DNA, the CDR3 is TGTGCCCCCCAGGGGAGTAACACCATATATTTT. Amino acid sequence: CAPQGSNTIYF.

This rearrangement joins TRBV6-5 to TRBJ1-1, with D unclear. The CDR3 is 14 residues long. Between the trimmed V and J ends, which lost 6 bases and 4 bases, there was a span of 15 bases. Germline V gene lookup returns CDR1 MNHEY and CDR2 SVGAGI. The CDR3 sequence: CASRKPGSSTEAFF. The CDR3 bases are TGTGCCAGCAGAAAGCCGGGGTCGAGCACTGAAGCTTTCTTT.

This clonotype showed up just a few times. The chain links TRBV12-3 or TRBV12-4 to TRBJ2-7; D remains ambiguous. Trimming cost V 1 base and J 2 bases, with 6 bases left between them. There are 13 residues in the CDR3. CDR3 DNA sequence: TGTGCCAGCAGTTTAGGACGGCCCTACGAGCAGTACGTC. It codes for CASSLGRPYEQYV.

This clonotype was observed a handful of times. The V call is TRBV12-3 or TRBV12-4, the J call TRBJ1-1; D is perhaps TRBD1 (5 bases). This CDR3 comprises 13 residues. Trimming pared 4 bases from V and 4 bases from J, leaving 10 bases between. Here the CDR3 reads CASSSAGGTEAFF. The CDR3 nucleotides are TGTGCCAGCAGTTCAGCTGGGGGCACTGAAGCTTTCTTT.